This T cell receptor beta chain was captured in a study of blood T cell repertoires in COVID-19. Study context: COVID-19 samples, acute and convalescent, were from the United States, Italy and Spain. In each case, the material was cDNA or gDNA derived from T cells, B-cell-depleted T cells, or PBMCs.

This CDR3 is built from 12 residues. The ends were cut back, 4 bases at V and 3 bases at J, with 7 bases in the middle. The V gene's germline CDR1 is LGHDT and CDR2 YNNKEL (reference sequence). Participants came from fewer than 25 US areas, aged roughly 18 to 100 years. Original data processing: Nucleated cell number was recorded as an estimate derived from reference gene primer amplification. The repertoire was sequenced with immunoSEQ multiplex PCR; TCRdb's copy has only in-frame clones and lacks some. V and J calls and clone size are as listed in that table; D and trimming were resolved from the DNA. The sample holds about 330,000 clones, approximately 89% seen once.

The sequencing sample was made of PBMCs or T cells enriched from blood (not recorded which). The TCR sequence derives from a woman aged 25 to 45 who had recovered from COVID-19. The genes are TRBV3-1 (or the pseudogene TRBV3-2) and TRBJ2-7; a possible D gene is TRBD1 (6 bases). The CDR3 bases are TGTGCCAGCAGCCCGACAGGCTACGAGCAGTACTTC. It is translated as CASSPTGYEQYF.